One and the same sample provided the 2 T cell receptor beta chains below, sequenced in a study of a mutant IDH1 vaccine in newly diagnosed glioma (TCRdb year 2021). For these receptors, no antigen is known. Sample time point, as interpreted from the label and publication: week 5, during vaccination. Each vaccine dose, consisting of 300 ug of a 20-mer mutant IDH1 peptide in Montanide, was administered subcutaneously with topical imiquimod. Receptors were amplified or captured by the immunoSEQ multiplex PCR assay. TCRdb obtained this table from immuneACCESS and retained in-frame rearrangements with V and J assigned. These tables miss some clones; where compared with another copy, unresolved V genes account for less than half of the shortfall, and the remainder is unexplained. Counted in this sample were around 34,000 clones; approximately 53% of them appeared once. Around 10% of the sample is taken by the ten largest.

Sequenced material: PBMCs, taken from a glioma patient whose treatment included an IDH1 peptide vaccine. All receptors come from a woman younger than 30 with glioma.

V gene TRBV23-1 combines with J gene TRBJ1-1, with 7 positions matching TRBD1. TRBV23-1 is designated an ORF whose function remains uncertain. With 1 base clipped from V and 6 bases from J, the junction kept 14 bases outside the gene matches. CDR3 length equals 17 residues. CDR3 in amino acids: CASSQFLQDRPIAEAFF. CDR3 bases: TGCGCCAGCAGTCAATTCCTTCAGGACAGGCCCATTGCTGAAGCTTTCTTT.

This clone was observed a handful of times. This rearrangement joins TRBV10-3 to TRBJ1-6; maybe TRBD1 (5 bases). Per the germline V gene, CDR1 is ENHRY and CDR2 is SYGVKD. Trimming took off 2 bases at V and 7 bases at J, with 9 bases between the two ends. This CDR3 has 14 amino acids. The CDR3 DNA reads TGTGCCATCAGTGAGGTGTCAGGGAATTCACCCCTCCACTTT. Translated, it gives CAISEVSGNSPLHF.